The present T cell receptor beta chain was sequenced within a study of T-cell memory formation after mild COVID-19 (dated by TCRdb to 2020 to 2023). Regarding the study in general: Most TCR sequence clusters were specific to one of the two donors. In a couple of donors, T-cell clones that expanded and contracted after mild COVID-19 were followed by sequencing TCRalpha and TCRbeta repertoires longitudinally. Two young, previously healthy adult volunteers made up the cohort, one male and one female.

Study-wide findings and limitations: SARS-CoV-2 specificity of the second-wave clones peaking on day 37 was not confirmed. Clones contracting from day 15 to 85 had balanced CD4/CD8 phenotypes, while a second wave expanding from day 15 to 37 was biased towards CD4+. Contracting CD4+ clones appeared mostly in the CM and EM memory subsets, whereas CD8+ clones were enriched in EMRA. Some responding clones were detected in pre-infection memory, suggesting pre-existing cross-reactive memory T cells joined the SARS-CoV-2 response. The study included only a couple of mild cases, and larger cohorts that include severe cases with pre-infection samples were judged to be necessary.

Sequencing instrument: Illumina NovaSeq 6000. Using 5'RACE with constant-segment primers, TCRalpha and TCRbeta cDNA libraries were constructed, with sample barcodes and unique molecular identifiers added in the process. Trizol reagent was used to extract RNA from every sample. Amplification of the libraries took two PCR steps, and the second step added a second sample barcode plus Illumina TruSeq adapters. Sequencing of the libraries was done on an Illumina NovaSeq, producing 2 x 150 bp paired-end reads. The original methods were these. Reads were demultiplexed and collapsed into UMI-guided consensus sequences with migec v1.2.7. Using mixcr v2.1.11, UMI consensuses were aligned to TRA and TRB V and J templates and then assembled into clonotypes. Clonotypes were classified as expanded or contracted when called significant by both edgeR and NoisET, with noise models trained on biological replicates. edgeR calls used a false discovery rate-adjusted p below 0.01 and a log2 fold-change threshold of 1. As an exploratory analysis of dynamics, PCA with hierarchical clustering was applied to max-normalized trajectories of the 1000 most abundant clonotypes. Separately sequenced CD4+ and CD8+ repertoires were used to assign the CD4 or CD8 phenotype of responding clones. TCRdb took the public reads, trimmed them with fastp at Q25, ran MiXCR for clone calling and kept in-frame beta chains. Each CDR3 protein appears once, grouped with its most common genes and DNA. None of the V and J calls come from the authors' own analysis; TCRdb made them. The sample data list roughly 110,000 distinct CDR3 sequences, and 15% to 20% of these were observed just once. The ten largest make up 25% to 30% of the sample.

Here V drops 5 bases and J drops 6 bases, and the junction holds 8 bases not matched to any gene. CDR1 SQVTM and CDR2 ANQGSEA are derived from the germline V gene. Spanning cysteine to phenylalanine, the CDR3 consists of 14 amino acids. Only CDR3 DNA remains: 42 bases, in frame from the first base. Ficoll-Paque density gradient centrifugation was the method used to isolate PBMCs. Turning to this clonotype: Which antigen it targets is not known. Base qualities were left out, and no much larger clone turns up one base away.

The receptor was derived from an adult woman who had mild COVID-19 (a few samples of this study predate the infection). The sample titles of this study are shuffled in the database, so cell type and time point are left out; the donor was told from shared clones. The chain joins TRBV29-1 to TRBJ2-7; 12 bases in the junction line up with TRBD1. Sequenced input: PBMCs or a T cell subset sorted from them (not recorded which). The CDR3: CSVCPPGQGAEQYF. The DNA sequence follows: TGCAGCGTTTGTCCCCCGGGACAGGGGGCCGAGCAGTACTTC.